The source of this T cell receptor beta chain is a study of blood T cell repertoires in COVID-19. Study information: Donors in the United States, Italy and Spain gave samples during acute or convalescent COVID-19. The analysed material was cDNA or gDNA that came from T cells, B-cell-depleted T cells, or PBMCs.

Under the authors' procedure: Amplification from reference gene primers served as the basis for estimated nucleated cell counts. The repertoire was sequenced with immunoSEQ multiplex PCR; TCRdb's copy has only in-frame clones and lacks some. V and J calls and clone size are copied from that table; D and trimming were computed from the DNA. The sample lists some 80,000 clones; around nine tenths were seen once. V was pared by 5 bases and J by 6 bases, with 15 bases of the junction left unmatched. Germline values: CDR1 MNHEY, CDR2 SVGEGT. The CDR3 length is 16 residues. The rearrangement joins TRBV6-2 or TRBV6-3 to TRBJ1-1; 7 bases are a match to TRBD1. Sequencing was performed on peripheral blood. The receptor was isolated from a woman aged 80 or older with acute or convalescent COVID-19. The CDR3 nucleotides are TGTGCCAGCAGTAAAAACAGGGGAACGGGAGGGCCTGAAGCTTTCTTT. This sequence encodes CASSKNRGTGGPEAFF.